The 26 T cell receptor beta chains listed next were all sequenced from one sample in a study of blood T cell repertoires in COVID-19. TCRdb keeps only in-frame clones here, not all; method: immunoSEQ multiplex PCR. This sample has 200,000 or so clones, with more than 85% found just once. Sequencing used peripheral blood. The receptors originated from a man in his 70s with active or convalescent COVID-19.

CDR3 in DNA: TGTGCCAGCAGCCATATCGAGGGGGCCCCTGGGGCCAACGTCCTGACTTTC. Translated: CASSHIEGAPGANVLTF. This sequence joins TRBV4-2 and TRBJ2-6, with 7 bases fitting TRBD1. Per the germline V gene, CDR1 is LGHNA and CDR2 is YNFKEQ. V trimming: 3 bases; J trimming: 2 bases; junction bases outside the gene matches: 7. The CDR3 totals 17 residues.

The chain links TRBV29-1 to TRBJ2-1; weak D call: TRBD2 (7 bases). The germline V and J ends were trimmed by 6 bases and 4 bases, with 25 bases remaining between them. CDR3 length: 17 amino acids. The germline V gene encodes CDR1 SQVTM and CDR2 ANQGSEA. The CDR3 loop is CSVGGLTGGILYNEQFF. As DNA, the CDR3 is TGCAGCGTCGGGGGGCTAACTGGGGGAATCCTTTACAATGAGCAGTTCTTC.

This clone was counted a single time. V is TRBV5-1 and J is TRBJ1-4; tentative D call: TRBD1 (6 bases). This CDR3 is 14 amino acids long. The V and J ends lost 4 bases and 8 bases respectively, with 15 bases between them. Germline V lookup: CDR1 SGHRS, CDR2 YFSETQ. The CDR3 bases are TGCGCCAGCAGCACGGGACACCGGGGCGAAAAACTGTTTTTT. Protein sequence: CASSTGHRGEKLFF.

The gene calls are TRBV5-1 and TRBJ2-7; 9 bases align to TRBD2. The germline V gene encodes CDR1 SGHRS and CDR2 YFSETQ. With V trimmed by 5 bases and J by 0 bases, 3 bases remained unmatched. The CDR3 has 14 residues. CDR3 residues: CASRFSGSSYEQYF. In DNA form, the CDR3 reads TGCGCCAGCAGATTTAGCGGGAGCTCCTACGAGCAGTACTTC.

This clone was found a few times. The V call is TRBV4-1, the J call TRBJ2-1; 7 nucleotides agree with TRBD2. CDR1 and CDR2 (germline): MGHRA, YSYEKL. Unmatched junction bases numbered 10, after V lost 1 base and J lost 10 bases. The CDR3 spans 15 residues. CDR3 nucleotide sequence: TGCGCCAGCAGCCAAGCTAGCGGAAGTATAAGAGAGCAGTTCTTC. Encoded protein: CASSQASGSIREQFF.

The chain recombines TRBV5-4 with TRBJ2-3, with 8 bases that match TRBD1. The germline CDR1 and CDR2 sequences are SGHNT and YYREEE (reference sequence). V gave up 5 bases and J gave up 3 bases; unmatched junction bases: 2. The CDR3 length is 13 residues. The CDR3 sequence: CASSGQGTDTQYF. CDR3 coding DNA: TGTGCCAGCAGTGGACAGGGTACAGATACGCAGTATTTT. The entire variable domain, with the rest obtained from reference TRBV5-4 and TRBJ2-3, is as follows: ETGVTQSPTHLIKTRGQQVTLRCSSQSGHNTVSWYQQALGQGPQFIFQYYREEENGRGNFPPRFSGLQFPNYSSELNVNALELDDSALYLCASSGQGTDTQYFGPGTRLTVL.

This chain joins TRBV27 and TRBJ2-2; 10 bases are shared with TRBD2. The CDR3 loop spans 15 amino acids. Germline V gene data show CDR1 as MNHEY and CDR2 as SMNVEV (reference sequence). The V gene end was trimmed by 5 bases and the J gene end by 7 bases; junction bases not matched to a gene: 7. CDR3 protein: CASSLSGGAIGELFF. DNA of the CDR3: TGTGCCAGCAGTCTAAGCGGGGGGGCCATCGGGGAGCTGTTTTTT.

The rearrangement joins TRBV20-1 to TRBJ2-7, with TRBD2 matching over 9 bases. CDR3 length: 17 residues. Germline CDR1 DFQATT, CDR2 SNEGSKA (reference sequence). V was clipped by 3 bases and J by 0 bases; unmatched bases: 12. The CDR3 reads CSASGASGVGSSYEQYF. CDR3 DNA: TGCAGTGCTAGTGGGGCTAGCGGGGTCGGGAGCTCCTACGAGCAGTACTTC.

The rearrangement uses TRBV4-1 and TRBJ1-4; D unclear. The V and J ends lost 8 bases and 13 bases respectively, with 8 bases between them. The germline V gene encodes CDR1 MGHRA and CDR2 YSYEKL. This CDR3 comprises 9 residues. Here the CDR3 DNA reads TGCGCCAGCCCACTCTTACTGTTTTTT. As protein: CASPLLLFF.

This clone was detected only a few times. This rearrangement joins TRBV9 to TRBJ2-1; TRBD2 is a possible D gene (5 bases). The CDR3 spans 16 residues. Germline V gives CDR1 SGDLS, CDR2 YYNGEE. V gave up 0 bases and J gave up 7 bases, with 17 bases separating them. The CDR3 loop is CASSVGGGPTLNEQFF. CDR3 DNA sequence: TGTGCCAGCAGCGTAGGAGGCGGGCCGACTTTGAATGAGCAGTTCTTC. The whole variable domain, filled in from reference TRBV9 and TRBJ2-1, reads DSGVTQTPKHLITATGQRVTLRCSPRSGDLSVYWYQQSLDQGLQFLIQYYNGEERAKGNILERFSAQQFPDLHSELNLSSLELGDSALYFCASSVGGGPTLNEQFFGPGTRLTVL.

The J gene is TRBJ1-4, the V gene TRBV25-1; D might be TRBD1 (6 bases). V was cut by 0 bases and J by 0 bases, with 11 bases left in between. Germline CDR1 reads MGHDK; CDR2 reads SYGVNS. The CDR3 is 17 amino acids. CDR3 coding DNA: TGTGCCAGCAGTGAATATAGGGGGAGGGCAACTAATGAAAAACTGTTTTTT. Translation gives CASSEYRGRATNEKLFF.

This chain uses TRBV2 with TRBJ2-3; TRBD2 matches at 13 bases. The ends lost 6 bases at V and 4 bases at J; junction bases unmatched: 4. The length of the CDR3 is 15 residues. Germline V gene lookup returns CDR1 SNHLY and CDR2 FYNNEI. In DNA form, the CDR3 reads TGTGCCAGCAGGAGACTAGCGGGAGGTTCAGATACGCAGTATTTT. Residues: CASRRLAGGSDTQYF. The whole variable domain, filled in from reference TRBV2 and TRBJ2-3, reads EPEVTQTPSHQVTQMGQEVILRCVPISNHLYFYWYRQILGQKVEFLVSFYNNEISEKSEIFDDQFSVERPDGSNFTLKIRSTKLEDSAMYFCASRRLAGGSDTQYFGPGTRLTVL.

The CDR3 loop is CASSSQDSNNEQFF. CDR3 DNA: TGTGCCAGCAGCTCCCAGGACAGTAACAATGAGCAGTTCTTC. The chain has TRBV5-4 and TRBJ2-1; TRBD1 is a possible D gene (6 bases). The CDR3 covers 14 residues. Trimming removed 3 bases at V and 5 bases at J, with 12 bases between. From germline, CDR1 is SGHNT and CDR2 YYREEE (reference sequence).

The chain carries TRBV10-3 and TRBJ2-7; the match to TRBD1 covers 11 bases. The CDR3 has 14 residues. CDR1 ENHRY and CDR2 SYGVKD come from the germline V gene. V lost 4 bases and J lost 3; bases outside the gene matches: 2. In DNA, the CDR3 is TGTGCCATCAGTGTGGACAGGGGGCTCTACGAGCAGTACTTC. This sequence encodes CAISVDRGLYEQYF.

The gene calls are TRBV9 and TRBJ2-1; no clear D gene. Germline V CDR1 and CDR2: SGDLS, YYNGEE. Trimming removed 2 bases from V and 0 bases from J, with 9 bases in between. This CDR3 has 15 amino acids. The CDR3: CASSVGSGSYNEQFF. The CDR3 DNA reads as TGTGCCAGCAGCGTTGGCAGTGGCTCCTACAATGAGCAGTTCTTC.

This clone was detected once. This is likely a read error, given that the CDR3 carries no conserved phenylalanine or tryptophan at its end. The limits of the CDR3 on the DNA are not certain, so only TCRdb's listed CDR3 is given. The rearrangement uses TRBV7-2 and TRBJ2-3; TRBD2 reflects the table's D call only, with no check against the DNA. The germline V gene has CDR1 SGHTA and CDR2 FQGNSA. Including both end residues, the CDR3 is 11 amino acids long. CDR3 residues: CASSPLTSGRL.

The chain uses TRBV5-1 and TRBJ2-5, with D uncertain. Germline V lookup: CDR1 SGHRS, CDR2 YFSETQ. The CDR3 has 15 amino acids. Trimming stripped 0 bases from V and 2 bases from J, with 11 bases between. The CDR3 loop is CASSLGAFRQETQYF. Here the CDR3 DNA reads TGCGCCAGCAGCTTGGGGGCATTCAGGCAAGAGACCCAGTACTTC.

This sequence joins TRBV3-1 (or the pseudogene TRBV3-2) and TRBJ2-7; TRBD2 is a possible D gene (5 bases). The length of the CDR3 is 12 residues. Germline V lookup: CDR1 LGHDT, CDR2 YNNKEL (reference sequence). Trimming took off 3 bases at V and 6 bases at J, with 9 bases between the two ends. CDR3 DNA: TGTGCCAGCAGCCACCAACTAGGCGAGCAGTACTTC. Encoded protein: CASSHQLGEQYF.

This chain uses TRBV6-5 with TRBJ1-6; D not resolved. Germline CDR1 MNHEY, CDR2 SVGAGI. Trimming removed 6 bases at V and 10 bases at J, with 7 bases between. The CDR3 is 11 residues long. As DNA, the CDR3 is TGTGCCAGCAGGGCCCAGTCACCCCTCCACTTT. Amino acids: CASRAQSPLHF.

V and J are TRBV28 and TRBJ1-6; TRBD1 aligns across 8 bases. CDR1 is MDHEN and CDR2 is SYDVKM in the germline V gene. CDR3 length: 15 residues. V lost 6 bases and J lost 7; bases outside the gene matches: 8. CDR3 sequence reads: CASSPADRANSPLHF. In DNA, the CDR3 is TGTGCCAGCAGCCCCGCGGACAGGGCCAATTCACCCCTCCACTTT.

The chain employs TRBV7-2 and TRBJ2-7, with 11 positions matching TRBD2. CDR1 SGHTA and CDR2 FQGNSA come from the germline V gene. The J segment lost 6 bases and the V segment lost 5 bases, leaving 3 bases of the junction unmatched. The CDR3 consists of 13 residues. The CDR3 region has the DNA TGTGCCAGCAGCCGACTAGCGGGGTCCGAGCAGTACTTC. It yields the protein CASSRLAGSEQYF.

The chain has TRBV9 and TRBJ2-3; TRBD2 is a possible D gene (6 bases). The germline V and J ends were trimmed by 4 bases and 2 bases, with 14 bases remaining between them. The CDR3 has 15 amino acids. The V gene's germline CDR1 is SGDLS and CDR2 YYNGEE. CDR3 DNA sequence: TGTGCCAGCAGCACATGGGACTCATACACAGATACGCAGTATTTT. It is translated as CASSTWDSYTDTQYF.

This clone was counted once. The CDR3, as DNA: TGTGCCATCAGTGACCCCGGGACAGGGCTGCGGGAAAAACTGTTTTTT. Translating it yields CAISDPGTGLREKLFF. This sequence joins TRBV10-3 and TRBJ1-4, with TRBD1 matching over 9 bases. V was pared by 3 bases and J by 8 bases, with 10 bases of the junction left unmatched. CDR3 length: 16 residues. CDR1 and CDR2 from the germline V gene are ENHRY and SYGVKD.

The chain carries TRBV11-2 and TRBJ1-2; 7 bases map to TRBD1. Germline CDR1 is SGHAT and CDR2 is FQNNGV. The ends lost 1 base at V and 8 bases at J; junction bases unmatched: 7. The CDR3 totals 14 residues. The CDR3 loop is CASSLGQGASGYTF. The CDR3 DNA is TGTGCCAGCAGCTTAGGACAGGGTGCTTCGGGCTACACCTTC.

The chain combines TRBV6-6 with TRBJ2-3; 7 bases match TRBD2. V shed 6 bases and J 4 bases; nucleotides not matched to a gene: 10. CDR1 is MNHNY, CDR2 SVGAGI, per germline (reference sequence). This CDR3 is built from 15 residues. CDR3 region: CASSPPASGSDTQYF. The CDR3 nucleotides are TGTGCCAGCAGCCCTCCGGCTAGCGGCTCAGATACGCAGTATTTT.

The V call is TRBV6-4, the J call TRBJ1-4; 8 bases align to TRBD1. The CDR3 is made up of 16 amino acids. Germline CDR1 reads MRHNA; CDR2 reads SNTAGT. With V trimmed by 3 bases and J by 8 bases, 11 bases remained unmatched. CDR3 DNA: TGTGCCAGCAGTGAACCGACAGGGGCGGATAACGAAAAACTGTTTTTT. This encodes CASSEPTGADNEKLFF.